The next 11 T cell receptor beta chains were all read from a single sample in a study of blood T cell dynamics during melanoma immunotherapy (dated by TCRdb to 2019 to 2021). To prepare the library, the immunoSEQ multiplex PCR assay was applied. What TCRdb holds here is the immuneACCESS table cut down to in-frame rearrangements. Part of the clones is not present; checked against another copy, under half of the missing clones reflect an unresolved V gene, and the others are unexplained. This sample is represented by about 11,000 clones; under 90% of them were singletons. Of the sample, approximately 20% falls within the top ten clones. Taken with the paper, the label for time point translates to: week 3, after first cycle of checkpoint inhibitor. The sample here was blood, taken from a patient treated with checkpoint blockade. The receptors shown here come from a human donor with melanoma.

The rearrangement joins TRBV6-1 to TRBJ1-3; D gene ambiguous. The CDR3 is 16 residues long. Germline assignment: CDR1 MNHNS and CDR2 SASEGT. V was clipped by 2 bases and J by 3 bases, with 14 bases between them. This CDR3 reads CASSETIAGSGNTIYF. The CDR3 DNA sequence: TGTGCCAGCAGTGAAACTATCGCGGGCAGTGGAAACACCATATATTTT.

In DNA, the CDR3 is TGTGCCAGCAGCCCGTGGGGCAGGGGAGGAGATACGCAGTATTTT. The encoded protein is CASSPWGRGGDTQYF. V gene TRBV9 combines with J gene TRBJ2-3, with D perhaps given as TRBD1 or TRBD2 (6 bases each). V shed 4 bases and J shed 5 bases, with 17 bases lying between them. The CDR3 sequence is 15 residues long. Germline V lookup: CDR1 SGDLS, CDR2 YYNGEE. The entire variable domain, with the rest obtained from reference TRBV9 and TRBJ2-3, is as follows: DSGVTQTPKHLITATGQRVTLRCSPRSGDLSVYWYQQSLDQGLQFLIQYYNGEERAKGNILERFSAQQFPDLHSELNLSSLELGDSALYFCASSPWGRGGDTQYFGPGTRLTVL.

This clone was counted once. CDR3 sequence reads: CASSYVGGSSYNEQFF. The CDR3 bases are TGTGCCAGCAGTTACGTCGGGGGGAGCTCCTACAATGAGCAGTTCTTC. This sequence joins TRBV6-5 and TRBJ2-1; TRBD2 agrees at 7 bases. V was pared by 2 bases and J by 0 bases, with 4 bases of the junction left unmatched. CDR1 and CDR2 (germline): MNHEY, SVGAGI. This CDR3 region has 16 residues.

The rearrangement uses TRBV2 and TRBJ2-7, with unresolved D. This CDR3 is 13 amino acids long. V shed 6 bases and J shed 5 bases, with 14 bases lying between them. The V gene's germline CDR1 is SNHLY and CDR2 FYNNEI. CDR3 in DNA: TGTGCCAGCAGACCCCCCGACCGAGACGAGCAGTACGTC. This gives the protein CASRPPDRDEQYV.

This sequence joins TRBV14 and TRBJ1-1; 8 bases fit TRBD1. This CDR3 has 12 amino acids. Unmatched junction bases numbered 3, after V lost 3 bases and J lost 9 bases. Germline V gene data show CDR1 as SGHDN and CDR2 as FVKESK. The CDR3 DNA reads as TGTGCCAGCAGCCAGGACAGGGTAAAAGCTTTCTTT. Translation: CASSQDRVKAFF. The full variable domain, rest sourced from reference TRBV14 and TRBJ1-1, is EAGVTQFPSHSVIEKGQTVTLRCDPISGHDNLYWYRRVMGKEIKFLLHFVKESKQDESGMPNNRFLAERTGGTYSTLKVQPAELEDSGVYFCASSQDRVKAFFGQGTRLTVV.

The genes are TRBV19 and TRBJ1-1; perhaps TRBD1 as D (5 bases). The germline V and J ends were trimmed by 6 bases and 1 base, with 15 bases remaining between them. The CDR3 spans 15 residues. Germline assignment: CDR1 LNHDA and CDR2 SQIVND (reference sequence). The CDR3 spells CASRFSGTANTEAFF. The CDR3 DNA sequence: TGTGCCAGTAGGTTTTCCGGGACGGCGAACACTGAAGCTTTCTTT. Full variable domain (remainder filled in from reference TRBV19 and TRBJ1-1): DGGITQSPKYLFRKEGQNVTLSCEQNLNHDAMYWYRQDPGQGLRLIYYSQIVNDFQKGDIAEGYSVSREKKESFPLTVTSAQKNPTAFYLCASRFSGTANTEAFFGQGTRLTVV.

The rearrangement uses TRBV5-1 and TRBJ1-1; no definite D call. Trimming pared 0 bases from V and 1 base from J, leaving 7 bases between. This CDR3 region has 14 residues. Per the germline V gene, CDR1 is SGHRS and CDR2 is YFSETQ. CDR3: CASSLGAANTEAFF. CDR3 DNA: TGCGCCAGCAGCTTGGGAGCGGCGAACACTGAAGCTTTCTTT.

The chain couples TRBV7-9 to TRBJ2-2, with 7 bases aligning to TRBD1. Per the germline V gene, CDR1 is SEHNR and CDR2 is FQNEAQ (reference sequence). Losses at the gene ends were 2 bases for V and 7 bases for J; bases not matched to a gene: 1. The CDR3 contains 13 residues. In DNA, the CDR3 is TGTGCCAGCAGCTTAAGGGGGCACGGGGAGCTGTTTTTT. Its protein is CASSLRGHGELFF.

The CDR3 DNA reads as TGTGCCAGCAGCTCACCGGGAACCGGGGAGCTGTTTTTT. Translation: CASSSPGTGELFF. The chain uses TRBV11-2 and TRBJ2-2; TRBD2 might be the D (5 bases). Deletions cut 4 bases from V and 5 bases from J, with 8 bases between. The CDR3 covers 13 residues. CDR1 SGHAT and CDR2 FQNNGV come from the germline V gene.

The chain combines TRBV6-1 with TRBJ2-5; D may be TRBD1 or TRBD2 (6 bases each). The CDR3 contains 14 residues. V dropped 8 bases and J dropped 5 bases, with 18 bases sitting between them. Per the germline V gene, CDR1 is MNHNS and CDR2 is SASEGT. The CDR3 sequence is CASLSGAGWETQYF. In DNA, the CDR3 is TGTGCCAGCCTTTCAGGGGCGGGATGGGAGACCCAGTACTTC.

CDR3 DNA: TGTGCCAGCTCTACGTCAGACCTGACCGTAAACATTCAGTACTTC. Amino acid sequence: CASSTSDLTVNIQYF. The chain combines TRBV18 with TRBJ2-4; D is uncertain. Trimming stripped 6 bases from V and 6 bases from J, with 18 bases between. Germline assignment: CDR1 KGHSH and CDR2 LQKENI. The CDR3 is 15 residues long. Filled out from reference TRBV18 and TRBJ2-4, the complete variable domain reads NAGVMQNPRHLVRRRGQEARLRCSPMKGHSHVYWYRQLPEEGLKFMVYLQKENIIDESGMPKERFSAEFPKEGPSILRIQQVVRGDSAAYFCASSTSDLTVNIQYFGAGTRLSVL.